This TCR beta chain was captured in a study of T cell repertoires in cytomegalovirus infection. As for the study in general: The public TCR beta signatures pointed to both CMV infection and matching HLA type.

The V and J ends lost 4 bases and 3 bases respectively, with 7 bases between them. The CDR3 has 13 residues. CDR1 and CDR2 (germline): SGHTA, FQGNSA. Study results and caveats: The cumulative frequency of public TCR beta families identified carriers of CMV plus the relevant HLA.

The sample holds many counts of this clonotype. What it binds is unknown. Each CDR3 protein is one row after TCRdb ran MiXCR on the reads. The repertoire holds approximately 990,000 distinct CDR3 sequences, with roughly 31% as singletons. The clonotype was recovered from a human donor in good health (CMV status not recorded). Some clones in this sample may be carry-over from other donors' samples. Specimen: cultured CD8+ T cells from PBMCs, collected from culture after CMV antigen stimulation. This chain uses TRBV7-2 with TRBJ2-4, with D hard to call. The CDR3 DNA reads TGTGCCAGCAGCTGGGTGTTCAAAAACATTCAGTACTTC. This sequence encodes CASSWVFKNIQYF.